This entry is about one T cell receptor beta chain. Followed longitudinally, the Seattle patients had been enrolled during active infection. V dropped 7 bases and J dropped 0; count of bases not matched to a gene: 10. The CDR3 totals 15 residues. The V gene's germline CDR1 is SQVTM and CDR2 ANQGSEA. Methods used by the authors: Amplifying reference gene primers gave estimates of nucleated cell counts. Assay used: immunoSEQ multiplex PCR; TCRdb lists only in-frame clones, some missing. V, J and clone size were drawn from that table, and D and trimming were deduced from the DNA. The repertoire holds under 400,000 clones, with approximately 90% as singletons. The data stem from a study of blood T cell repertoires in COVID-19. Study details: Both acute and convalescent COVID-19 samples were obtained from the United States, Italy and Spain. From T cells, B-cell-depleted T cells, or PBMCs came the material, which was cDNA or gDNA.

The sequence was obtained from a young woman with COVID-19, enrolled during active disease. The sequencing sample was made of peripheral blood. The chain joins TRBV29-1 to TRBJ1-1, with TRBD1 matching over 8 bases. The CDR3 sequence: CSAYPYRGMNTEAFF. The CDR3 coding sequence is TGCAGCGCCTACCCCTACAGGGGGATGAACACTGAAGCTTTCTTT.